The clone carrying this TCR beta chain appeared once. This specimen comes from a study of shared clonotypes between healthy human individuals. As for the study in general: Donors had three CD4 naive, three CD4 memory, two CD8 naive and one CD8 memory plate apiece.

Assay used: immunoSEQ multiplex PCR; TCRdb lists only in-frame clones, some missing. The profile shows 2 million to 2.5 million clones, approximately 96% of them singletons. In germline, CDR1 is SGHDT, CDR2 YYEEEE. Trimming removed 1 base from V and 3 bases from J; junction bases left unmatched: 8. CDR3 length equals 16 residues. The V and J genes are TRBV5-6 and TRBJ2-3; 7 nucleotides line up with TRBD1. Sequenced input: naive CD4+ T cells sorted from blood. The subset denotes: CD45RA+ positively selected. This TCR derives from a young man in good health. The CDR3 DNA reads as TGTGCCAGCAGCTTGAGCGACAGGGTCAGAACAGATACGCAGTATTTT. Amino acid sequence: CASSLSDRVRTDTQYF.